This TCR beta chain appears in the sequencing data of a study of T cells in Graves' hyperthyroidism and ophthalmopathy. General study findings and limits: Blood also contained most expanded thyroid clonotypes above 0.001.

The CDR3 consists of 15 residues. Germline CDR1 DFQATT, CDR2 SNEGSKA (reference sequence). V was pared by 4 bases and J by 2 bases, with 10 bases of the junction left unmatched. Amplified TCR beta CDR3 regions came from RNA transcripts. HTBI primers were used for first-round RT-PCR of the TCR CDR3. MiXCR, applied by TCRdb to the multiplex PCR reads, yields one record per CDR3 protein. The table has about 360,000 distinct CDR3 sequences, 15% to 20% seen once. This clonotype has a count of ten or more. Its specificity is not known. The chain combines TRBV20-1 with TRBJ2-5; 7 bases agree with TRBD2. Sequencing was performed on blood. The TCR sequence derives from a woman younger than 35 with Graves' hyperthyroidism. The CDR3 bases are TGCAGTGCTACTCTTGGGACTACCAGACAAGAGACCCAGTACTTC. Translation: CSATLGTTRQETQYF.